This TCR beta chain is from a study of shared clonotypes between healthy human individuals. Study overall: The plates for each donor numbered three CD4 naive, three CD4 memory, two CD8 naive and one CD8 memory.

Trimming removed 3 bases from V and 4 bases from J; junction bases left unmatched: 11. CDR1 is ENHRY, CDR2 SYGVKD, per germline. CDR3 length equals 17 residues. Each subset's genomic DNA was shared equally among a number of immunoSEQ plates. Assay used: immunoSEQ multiplex PCR; TCRdb lists only in-frame clones, some missing. Of hundreds of thousands of clones listed, about 74% are singletons. The sample comprised memory CD4+ T cells sorted from blood. Subset given: CD45RA-negative fraction. This sequence originates from a woman in her twenties or thirties in good health. This chain joins TRBV10-3 and TRBJ1-3, with 8 bases that match TRBD1. The CDR3 spells CAISDNSQGALGNTIYF. DNA for the CDR3: TGTGCCATCAGTGATAACTCCCAGGGGGCATTGGGAAACACCATATATTTT.